Included here is one T cell receptor beta chain sequence, with context. As yet, its antigen is unknown. The method was immunoSEQ multiplex PCR; TCRdb's version includes in-frame clones alone and lacks a portion of them. Of 70,000 to 75,000 clones listed, roughly nine tenths are singletons. V dropped 0 bases and J dropped 6; count of bases not matched to a gene: 10. Germline V lookup: CDR1 LNHNV, CDR2 YYDKDF (reference sequence). The CDR3 is 17 residues long. The sample originates from a study of graft-versus-host responses after intestinal transplantation. The TCR originated in a human donor who received an intestinal transplant. The input for sequencing was unstimulated CD8+ T cells sorted from spleen or lymph node cells, taken before intestinal transplant. This chain links TRBV15 with TRBJ2-1; 8 nucleotides align to TRBD2. CDR3 sequence reads: CATSRDLAAGVSNEQFF. The DNA for the CDR3 is TGTGCCACCAGCAGAGATCTCGCAGCGGGAGTCTCCAATGAGCAGTTCTTC.